These 2 T cell receptor beta chains were sequenced from one sample in a study of T cells after yellow fever vaccination. MiXCR, run by TCRdb on the 5' RACE reads, gives a single entry per CDR3 protein. Here the sample spans roughly 120,000 distinct CDR3 sequences, nearly 7.5% being singletons. The sequences come from CD4+ T cells sorted from PBMCs, collected 10 days after the first yellow fever vaccination. The source is a man between 18 and 29 years old who received the YFV17D yellow fever vaccine.

This clonotype was counted many times. V is TRBV12-3 or TRBV12-4 and J is TRBJ2-3; no definite D call. The ends were cut back, 2 bases at V and 1 base at J, with 10 bases in the middle. This CDR3 comprises 15 residues. In DNA, the CDR3 is TGTGCCAGCAGTTTAACGACTCCTGGCACAGATACGCAGTATTTT. Residues: CASSLTTPGTDTQYF.

This clonotype was counted many times. The gene calls are TRBV7-3 and TRBJ2-5; 11 bases map to TRBD2. Germline CDR1 is SGHTA and CDR2 is FQGTGA. CDR3 size: 16 residues. The ends lost 5 bases at V and 4 bases at J; junction bases unmatched: 9. The CDR3 region is CASSVAGGPIVETQYF. The CDR3 bases are TGTGCCAGCAGCGTAGCGGGGGGGCCAATTGTAGAGACCCAGTACTTC.